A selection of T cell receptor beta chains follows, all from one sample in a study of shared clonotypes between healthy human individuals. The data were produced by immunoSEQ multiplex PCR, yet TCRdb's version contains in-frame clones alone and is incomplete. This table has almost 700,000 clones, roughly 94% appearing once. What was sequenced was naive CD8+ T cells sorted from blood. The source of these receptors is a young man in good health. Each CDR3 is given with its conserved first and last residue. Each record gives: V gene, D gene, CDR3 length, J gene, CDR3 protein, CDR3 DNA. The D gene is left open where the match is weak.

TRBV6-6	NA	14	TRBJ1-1	CASRLGPSNTEAFF	TGTGCCAGCAGACTGGGACCGTCGAACACTGAAGCTTTCTTT
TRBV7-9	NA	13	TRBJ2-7	CASSSTSHYEQYF	TGTGCCAGCAGCTCGACGTCCCACTACGAGCAGTACTTC
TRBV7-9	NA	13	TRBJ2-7	CASSLASTYEQYF	TGTGCCAGCAGCTTAGCCAGCACCTACGAGCAGTACTTC
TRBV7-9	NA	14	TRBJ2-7	CASSLDQERDEQYF	TGTGCCAGCAGCTTAGATCAAGAGAGAGACGAGCAGTACTTC
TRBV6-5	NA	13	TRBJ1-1	CASSYSKFTEAFF	TGTGCCAGCAGTTACTCGAAGTTCACTGAAGCTTTCTTT
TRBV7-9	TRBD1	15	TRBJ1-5	CASSSDREGGQPQHF	TGTGCCAGCAGTTCTGACAGGGAAGGTGGCCAGCCCCAGCATTTT
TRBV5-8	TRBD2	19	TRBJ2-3	CASSLFDHSGRARTDTQYF	TGTGCCAGCAGCTTGTTTGACCATAGCGGGAGGGCCCGGACAGATACGCAGTATTTT
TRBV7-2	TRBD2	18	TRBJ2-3	CASSSPPSSGRVVDTQYF	TGTGCCAGCAGCTCACCGCCATCTAGCGGGAGGGTGGTAGATACGCAGTATTTT
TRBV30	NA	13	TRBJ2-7	CAWSVQVRDEQYF	TGTGCCTGGAGTGTACAGGTTCGGGACGAGCAGTACTTC
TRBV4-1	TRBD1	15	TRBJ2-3	CASSQEGGATDTQYF	TGCGCCAGCAGCCAAGAAGGGGGCGCGACAGATACGCAGTATTTT
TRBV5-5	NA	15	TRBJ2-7	CASSLAGGDHYEQYF	TGTGCCAGCAGCTTGGCTGGGGGAGATCACTACGAGCAGTACTTC